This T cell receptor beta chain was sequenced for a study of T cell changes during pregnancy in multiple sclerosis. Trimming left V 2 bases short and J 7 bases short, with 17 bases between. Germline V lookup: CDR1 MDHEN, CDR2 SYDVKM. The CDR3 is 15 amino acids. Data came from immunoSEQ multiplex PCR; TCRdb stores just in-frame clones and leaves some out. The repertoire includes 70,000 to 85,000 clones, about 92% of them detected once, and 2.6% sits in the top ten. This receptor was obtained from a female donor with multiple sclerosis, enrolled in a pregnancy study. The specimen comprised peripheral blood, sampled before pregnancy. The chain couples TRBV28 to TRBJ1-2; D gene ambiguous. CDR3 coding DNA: TGTGCCAGCAGTTTAGGTGGCAGACTATACAGTGGCTACACCTTC. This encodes CASSLGGRLYSGYTF.